The following is a T cell receptor beta chain sequence with its context. Its specificity is not known. The study sampled nominally healthy donors, though unrecorded immune exposures were likely. Germline V gives CDR1 LNHNV, CDR2 YYDKDF (reference sequence). V was cut by 3 bases and J by 2 bases, with 14 bases left in between. The CDR3 spans 15 residues. This specimen belongs to a study of cytomegalovirus exposure and HLA in healthy donors. Findings of the study overall: Sequencing likely generated an artifact that appeared as a cluster of highly shared sequence variants. CMV serostatus alone was available as immune exposure information.

A multiplex PCR was run with 60 Vbeta primers and 13 Jbeta primers. TCRdb keeps only in-frame clones here, not all; method: immunoSEQ multiplex PCR. The sample includes under 200,000 clones, around 68% of them seen just once. V and J are TRBV15 and TRBJ2-7, with a tentative D call TRBD1 (6 bases). The receptor was derived from a man aged 40-49 years in good health and CMV-seronegative. Input material: PBMCs. The CDR3 spells CATSSHRERTYEQYF. In DNA form, the CDR3 reads TGTGCCACCAGCAGCCACAGGGAAAGGACCTACGAGCAGTACTTC.